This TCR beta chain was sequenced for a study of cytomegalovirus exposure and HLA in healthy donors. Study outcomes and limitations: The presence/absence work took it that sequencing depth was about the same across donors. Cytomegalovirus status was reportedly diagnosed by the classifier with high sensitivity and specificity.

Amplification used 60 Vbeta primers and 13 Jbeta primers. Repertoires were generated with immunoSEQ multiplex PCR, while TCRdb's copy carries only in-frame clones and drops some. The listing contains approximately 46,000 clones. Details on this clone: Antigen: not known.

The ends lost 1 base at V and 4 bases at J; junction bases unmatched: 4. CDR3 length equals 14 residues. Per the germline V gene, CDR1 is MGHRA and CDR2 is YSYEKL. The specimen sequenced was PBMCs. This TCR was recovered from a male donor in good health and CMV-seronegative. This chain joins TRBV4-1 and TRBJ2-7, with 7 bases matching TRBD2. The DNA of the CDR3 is TGCGCCAGCAGCCAAGTGCCAGCGGGGTACGAGCAGTACTTC. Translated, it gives CASSQVPAGYEQYF.